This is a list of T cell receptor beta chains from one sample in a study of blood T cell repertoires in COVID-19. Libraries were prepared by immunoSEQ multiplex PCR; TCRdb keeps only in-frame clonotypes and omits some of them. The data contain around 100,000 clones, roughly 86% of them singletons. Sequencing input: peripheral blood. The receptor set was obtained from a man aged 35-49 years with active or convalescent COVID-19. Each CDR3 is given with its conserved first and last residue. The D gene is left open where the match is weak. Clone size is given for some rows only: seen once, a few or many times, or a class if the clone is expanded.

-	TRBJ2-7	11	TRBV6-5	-	TGTGCCAGCGGGGGGTTCGACGAGCAGTACTTC	CASGGFDEQYF
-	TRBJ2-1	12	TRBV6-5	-	TGTGCCAGCAGGGCAGACTACAATGAGCAGTTCTTC	CASRADYNEQFF
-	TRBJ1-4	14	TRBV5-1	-	TGCGCCAGCTCTTCGGGAGGGGTGGTTGAAAAACTGTTTTTT	CASSSGGVVEKLFF
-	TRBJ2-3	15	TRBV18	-	TGTGCCACCAACCCCGGGACTTCTAGCACAGATACGCAGTATTTT	CATNPGTSSTDTQYF
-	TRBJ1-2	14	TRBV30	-	TGTGCCTGGAGTAAAACCAGGGTAAACTATGGCTACACCTTC	CAWSKTRVNYGYTF
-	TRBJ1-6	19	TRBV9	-	TGTGCCAGCAGCGTAAGGTGCCGGGACTTTTCCTCCATATCCTCACCCCTCCACTTT	CASSVRCRDFSSISSPLHF
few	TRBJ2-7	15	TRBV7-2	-	TGTGCCAGCAGCTTACGATTGGACAGAACGTACGAGCAGTACTTC	CASSLRLDRTYEQYF
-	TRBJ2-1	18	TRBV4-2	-	TGTGCCAGCAGCCCATGGCTAGCTGGAAGACTCTCCTACAATGAGCAGTTCTTC	CASSPWLAGRLSYNEQFF
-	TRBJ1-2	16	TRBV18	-	TGTGCCAGCTCACCTCGGGACGGAGGGAATAACTATGGCTACACCTTC	CASSPRDGGNNYGYTF
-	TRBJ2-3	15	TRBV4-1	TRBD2	TGCGCCAGCAGCCAAGATCTACTAGCGAGAGATACGCAGTATTTT	CASSQDLLARDTQYF
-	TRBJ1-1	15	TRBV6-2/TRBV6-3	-	TGTGCCAGCAGTTACTCGAGGGGGGGCGAAACTGAAGCTTTCTTT	CASSYSRGGETEAFF
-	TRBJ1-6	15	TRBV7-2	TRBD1	TGTGCCAGCAGCTTACGGACAGGGGGAGATTCACCCCTCCACTTT	CASSLRTGGDSPLHF
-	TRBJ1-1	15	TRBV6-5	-	TGTGCCAGCAGTTCCGGGCAGGGAGGGAACACTGAAGCTTTCTTT	CASSSGQGGNTEAFF
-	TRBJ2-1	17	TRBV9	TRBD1	TGTGCCAGCAGCGTAGGCTCTGACAGGGGCTCCTACAATGAGCAGTTCTTC	CASSVGSDRGSYNEQFF
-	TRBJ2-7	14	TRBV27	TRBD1	TGTGCCAGCAGTACGACAGGGGGAGGCTACGAGCAGTACTTC	CASSTTGGGYEQYF
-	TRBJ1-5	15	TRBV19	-	TGTGCCAGTAGTATAGGAACAGGGCGAGATCAGCCCCAGCATTTT	CASSIGTGRDQPQHF
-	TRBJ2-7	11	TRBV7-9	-	TGTGCCAGCAGCCGCCTAGGAGAGCAGTACTTC	CASSRLGEQYF
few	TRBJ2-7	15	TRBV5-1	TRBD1	TGCGCCAGCAGCGACCGGACAGGGAGCTCCTACGAGCAGTACTTC	CASSDRTGSSYEQYF
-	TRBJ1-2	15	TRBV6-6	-	TGTGCCAGCAGTTACTCTTCCGGTCCGATCTATGGCTACACCTTC	CASSYSSGPIYGYTF
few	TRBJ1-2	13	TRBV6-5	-	TGTGCCAGCAGACCGACAGACTCCTATGGCTACACCTTC	CASRPTDSYGYTF
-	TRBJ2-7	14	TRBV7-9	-	TGTGCCAGCAGCCCACGACAGAGCTCCTACGAGCAGTACTTC	CASSPRQSSYEQYF
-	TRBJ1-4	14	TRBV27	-	TGTGCCAGCAGCAAAGGGAGGGTGTCTGAAAAACTGTTTTTT	CASSKGRVSEKLFF
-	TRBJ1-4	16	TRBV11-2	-	TGTGCCAGCAGCTTAGATCTTGGGGCAGGGAATGAAAAACTGTTTTTT	CASSLDLGAGNEKLFF
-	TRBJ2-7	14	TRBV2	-	TGTGCCGTGGCCCCTGGCGGGGGCCAATACGAGCAGTACTTC	CAVAPGGGQYEQYF
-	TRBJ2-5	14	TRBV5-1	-	TGCGCCAGCAGCTCCTCAGGGATAGGAGAGACCCAGTACTTC	CASSSSGIGETQYF
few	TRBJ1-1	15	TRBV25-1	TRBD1	TGTGCCAGCAGTGATCCGGGACAGATGAACACTGAAGCTTTCTTT	CASSDPGQMNTEAFF
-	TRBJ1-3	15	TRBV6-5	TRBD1	TGTGCCAGCAGCCTGGACAGGTTGGCTGGAAACACCATATATTTT	CASSLDRLAGNTIYF
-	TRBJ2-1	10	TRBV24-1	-	TGTGCCAAATCGAGAGATGAGCAGTTCTTC	CAKSRDEQFF
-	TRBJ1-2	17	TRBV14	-	TGTGCCAGCAGCCCTTTGTCAGCCGGGAGAGCTAACTATGGCTACACCTTC	CASSPLSAGRANYGYTF